This record concerns one T cell receptor (beta chain) sequence. PCR involved 60 Vbeta and 13 Jbeta primers. Only in-frame clones appear in the TCRdb table, and some are missing; sequencing was by immunoSEQ multiplex PCR. This table has roughly 120,000 clones, roughly 70% appearing once. This sample was included in a study of cytomegalovirus exposure and HLA in healthy donors. Germline loops: CDR1 LNHDA, CDR2 SQIVND (reference sequence). Unmatched junction bases numbered 5, after V lost 8 bases and J lost 4 bases. This CDR3 contains 14 residues. J is TRBJ2-2 and V is TRBV19; TRBD1 agrees at 9 bases. Material: PBMCs. The TCR was taken from a woman between 40 and 55 years old in good health and CMV-seronegative. The CDR3 loop is CASRGQGFTGELFF. For the CDR3, the DNA is TGTGCCAGTCGCGGACAGGGGTTCACCGGGGAGCTGTTTTTT.